The TCR beta chain under discussion was sequenced for a study of shared clonotypes between healthy human individuals. Only in-frame clones appear in the TCRdb table, and some are missing; sequencing was by immunoSEQ multiplex PCR. The table lists 850,000 to 1,200,000 clones, under 80% of them singletons, with approximately 1.5% in the top ten. CDR1 is SGHRS, CDR2 YFSETQ, per germline. The CDR3 has 12 residues. V gave up 5 bases and J gave up 5 bases, with 11 bases separating them. The gene calls are TRBV5-1 and TRBJ2-7; D possibly corresponds to TRBD2 (5 bases). The sample comprised memory CD4+ T cells sorted from blood. Documented subset: CD45RA-negative fraction. This TCR came from a young man in good health. CDR3 nucleotide sequence: TGCGCCAGCAGAGAACCGGGGAACGAGCAGTACTTC. Its translation is CASREPGNEQYF.